The rows below give T cell receptor beta chains drawn from one sample of a study of T-cell reconstitution after alpha-beta-depleted transplantation in children. In TCRdb, the PCR reads were re-called with MiXCR into one record per CDR3 protein. The profile shows roughly 120,000 distinct CDR3 sequences, 20% to 25% of them singletons. The material sequenced was PBMCs, mostly from graft donor cells, taken 180 days after TCRalphabeta/CD19-depleted stem cell transplant. These receptor sequences come from a male patient aged 2-15 years who had a stem cell transplant for chronic granulomatous disease, so the T cells may come from the graft donor. Both conserved end residues are part of each CDR3. D genes are given only for firm matches. Not every row has a clone size; where given, it reads once, few, many or a size class.

clone size: many
J gene: TRBJ2-3
D gene: NA
V gene: TRBV27
CDR3 DNA: TGTGCCAGCAGTTACGTGGGCCTAAACCCGTTGGGCACAGATACGCAGTATTTT
CDR3 protein: CASSYVGLNPLGTDTQYF

clone size: NA
J gene: TRBJ2-3
D gene: TRBD1
V gene: TRBV20-1
CDR3 DNA: TGCAGTGCTACCGGGACAGGGTATCCAGATACGCAGTATTTT
CDR3 protein: CSATGTGYPDTQYF

clone size: many
J gene: TRBJ2-1
D gene: NA
V gene: TRBV9
CDR3 DNA: TGTGCCAGCAGCGGGCTACCGGGGCCCTACAATGAGCAGTTCTTC
CDR3 protein: CASSGLPGPYNEQFF

clone size: NA
J gene: TRBJ2-4
D gene: TRBD1
V gene: TRBV28
CDR3 DNA: TGTGCCAGCAGCCCCAGAGAACAGGGGTGGGACATTCAGTACTTC
CDR3 protein: CASSPREQGWDIQYF

clone size: many
J gene: TRBJ2-7
D gene: TRBD1
V gene: TRBV9
CDR3 DNA: TGTGCCAGCAGCATGACAGGGGTGGACGAGCAGTACTTC
CDR3 protein: CASSMTGVDEQYF

clone size: NA
J gene: TRBJ2-3
D gene: NA
V gene: TRBV7-8
CDR3 DNA: TGTGCCAGCAGCCCCTCCGGGACCTTTACAGATACGCAGTATTTT
CDR3 protein: CASSPSGTFTDTQYF

clone size: NA
J gene: TRBJ2-2
D gene: NA
V gene: TRBV21-1
CDR3 DNA: TGTGCCAGCACCAAAACCCTGACCACCGGGGAGCTGTTTTTT
CDR3 protein: CASTKTLTTGELFF

clone size: NA
J gene: TRBJ2-7
D gene: NA
V gene: TRBV7-2
CDR3 DNA: TGTGCCAGCAGCTTAGCGAGAGGGGGCTCCTACGAGCAGTACTTC
CDR3 protein: CASSLARGGSYEQYF

clone size: NA
J gene: TRBJ2-1
D gene: NA
V gene: TRBV7-6
CDR3 DNA: TGTGCCAGCACCCGACTACCGGGACCTCCCGTCAATGAGCAGTTCTTC
CDR3 protein: CASTRLPGPPVNEQFF

clone size: NA
J gene: TRBJ2-5
D gene: NA
V gene: TRBV29-1
CDR3 DNA: TGCAGCGTTGAGAGACAGGTTAAAGAGACCCAGTACTTC
CDR3 protein: CSVERQVKETQYF

clone size: many
J gene: TRBJ2-7
D gene: NA
V gene: TRBV7-2
CDR3 DNA: TGTGCCAGCAGCTCCTCGGGCCCGTCGAAGGAGCAGTACTTC
CDR3 protein: CASSSSGPSKEQYF

clone size: NA
J gene: TRBJ2-5
D gene: TRBD1
V gene: TRBV5-5
CDR3 DNA: TGTGCCAGCAGCTTGGCGCTGACAGGGGGTGAAGAGACCCAGTACTTC
CDR3 protein: CASSLALTGGEETQYF

clone size: NA
J gene: TRBJ1-5
D gene: NA
V gene: TRBV4-3
CDR3 DNA: TGCGCCAGCAGCCAAGATCGACCAGTTGGCCTCCTGGGTCAGCCCCAGCATTTT
CDR3 protein: CASSQDRPVGLLGQPQHF

clone size: few
J gene: TRBJ2-2
D gene: NA
V gene: TRBV27
CDR3 DNA: TGTGCCAGCAGTCGGCTCGGACAGCCGAACACCGGGGAGCTGTTTTTT
CDR3 protein: CASSRLGQPNTGELFF

clone size: NA
J gene: TRBJ2-1
D gene: NA
V gene: TRBV7-8
CDR3 DNA: TGTGCCAGCAGCTTAGAGCGGGCCGTCAATGAGCAGTTCTTC
CDR3 protein: CASSLERAVNEQFF

clone size: NA
J gene: TRBJ2-7
D gene: TRBD1
V gene: TRBV29-1
CDR3 DNA: TGCAGCGTTGACCCCTCCGGGACAGGGAGATACGAGCAGTACTTC
CDR3 protein: CSVDPSGTGRYEQYF

clone size: NA
J gene: TRBJ2-5
D gene: NA
V gene: TRBV12-3/TRBV12-4
CDR3 DNA: TGTGCCAGCAGTTTTTCCGAGGGAGGTTTAGGCAAGGAAGAGACCCAGTACTTC
CDR3 protein: CASSFSEGGLGKEETQYF

clone size: many
J gene: TRBJ2-3
D gene: NA
V gene: TRBV29-1
CDR3 DNA: TGCAGCGTAACAGGGTGGGGAGGCACAGATACGCAGTATTTT
CDR3 protein: CSVTGWGGTDTQYF

clone size: many
J gene: TRBJ2-7
D gene: TRBD1
V gene: TRBV7-2
CDR3 DNA: TGTGCCAGCAGCCCCAGCCAAGACAGGGGCCACGAGCAGTACTTC
CDR3 protein: CASSPSQDRGHEQYF

clone size: NA
J gene: TRBJ1-2
D gene: NA
V gene: TRBV12-3/TRBV12-4
CDR3 DNA: TGTGCCAGCAGCCGGGATTGGGACTATGGCTACACCTTC
CDR3 protein: CASSRDWDYGYTF

clone size: NA
J gene: TRBJ2-1
D gene: TRBD2
V gene: TRBV7-2
CDR3 DNA: TGTGCCAGCAGCTTAGTCCACATAGCGGGAGGGCCGTATGAGCAGTTCTTC
CDR3 protein: CASSLVHIAGGPYEQFF

clone size: NA
J gene: TRBJ2-5
D gene: TRBD1
V gene: TRBV5-1
CDR3 DNA: TGCGCCAGCAGCCCCGACAGGGGGAGAGAGACCCAGTACTTC
CDR3 protein: CASSPDRGRETQYF

clone size: NA
J gene: TRBJ1-6
D gene: TRBD1
V gene: TRBV28
CDR3 DNA: TGTGCCAGCAGGGACAGGGGAATCACCCTCCACTTT
CDR3 protein: CASRDRGITLHF

clone size: NA
J gene: TRBJ2-3
D gene: TRBD2
V gene: TRBV28
CDR3 DNA: TGTGCCAGCAGTTTACCGGGAGGGGACGCAGATACGCAGTATTTT
CDR3 protein: CASSLPGGDADTQYF

clone size: few
J gene: TRBJ1-1
D gene: NA
V gene: TRBV20-1
CDR3 DNA: TGCAGACCCATGAGGGGGTCCACTGAAGCTTTCTTT
CDR3 protein: CRPMRGSTEAFF

clone size: NA
J gene: TRBJ2-7
D gene: TRBD2
V gene: TRBV12-3/TRBV12-4
CDR3 DNA: TGTGCCAGCAGTTTGATACTAGCGGCGTTTGACGAGCAGTACTTC
CDR3 protein: CASSLILAAFDEQYF

clone size: NA
J gene: TRBJ1-6
D gene: TRBD1
V gene: TRBV10-3
CDR3 DNA: TGTGCCATCAGCAATACAGGGGCGGGGGCCTATAATTCACCCCTCCACTTT
CDR3 protein: CAISNTGAGAYNSPLHF

clone size: many
J gene: TRBJ2-1
D gene: TRBD1
V gene: TRBV29-1
CDR3 DNA: TGCAGCGTTAAAGGGGGGACAGGGGGCGCAGGGTCCTACAATGAGCAGTTCTTC
CDR3 protein: CSVKGGTGGAGSYNEQFF

clone size: few
J gene: TRBJ2-7
D gene: NA
V gene: TRBV12-3/TRBV12-4
CDR3 DNA: TGTGCCAGCAGCCCCGAACACTTAACCTACGAGCAGTACTTC
CDR3 protein: CASSPEHLTYEQYF

clone size: few
J gene: TRBJ2-1
D gene: TRBD2
V gene: TRBV20-1
CDR3 DNA: TGCACGACCATAGCGGGGGGACCTTACAATGAGCAGTTCTTC
CDR3 protein: CTTIAGGPYNEQFF

clone size: few
J gene: TRBJ1-4
D gene: NA
V gene: TRBV6-1
CDR3 DNA: TGTGCCAGCATGAGGACCTCCAATGAAAAACTGTTTTTT
CDR3 protein: CASMRTSNEKLFF

clone size: many
J gene: TRBJ2-1
D gene: TRBD2
V gene: TRBV20-1
CDR3 DNA: TGCAGTGCTGGGGGACTAAGCCCGATTAACAATGAGCAGTTCTTC
CDR3 protein: CSAGGLSPINNEQFF

clone size: many
J gene: TRBJ1-1
D gene: NA
V gene: TRBV7-9
CDR3 DNA: TGTGCCAGCAGAAACGCGGGGACGGGAACTGAAGCTTTCTTT
CDR3 protein: CASRNAGTGTEAFF

clone size: many
J gene: TRBJ2-2
D gene: TRBD2
V gene: TRBV5-1
CDR3 DNA: TGCGCCAGCAGCTTGGTCTACGGACTAGCGGGAGTTTACACCGGGGAGCTGTTTTTT
CDR3 protein: CASSLVYGLAGVYTGELFF

clone size: NA
J gene: TRBJ2-5
D gene: NA
V gene: TRBV6-1
CDR3 DNA: TGTGCCAGCAGTCAGATGATTAAGGGGACCCAAGAGACCCAGTACTTC
CDR3 protein: CASSQMIKGTQETQYF

clone size: NA
J gene: TRBJ2-2
D gene: TRBD1
V gene: TRBV5-5
CDR3 DNA: TGTGCCAGCAGCTCGGGACAGGGGTACACCGGGGAGCTGTTTTTT
CDR3 protein: CASSSGQGYTGELFF

clone size: NA
J gene: TRBJ2-7
D gene: TRBD1
V gene: TRBV5-1
CDR3 DNA: TGCGCCAGCAGCCCCGGGACAGGCGCACTCTACGAGCAGTACTTC
CDR3 protein: CASSPGTGALYEQYF

clone size: NA
J gene: TRBJ2-3
D gene: NA
V gene: TRBV5-1
CDR3 DNA: TGCGCCAGCAGCTTGGCGTCGGCTAGCACAGATACGCAGTATTTT
CDR3 protein: CASSLASASTDTQYF

clone size: few
J gene: TRBJ2-2
D gene: NA
V gene: TRBV4-3
CDR3 DNA: TGCGCCAGCAGCCAAGGGGGCGGCACCGGGGAGCTGTTTTTT
CDR3 protein: CASSQGGGTGELFF

clone size: few
J gene: TRBJ1-1
D gene: NA
V gene: TRBV25-1
CDR3 DNA: TGTGCCAGCAGTGCCCTCATCGGGAACACTGAAGCTTTCTTT
CDR3 protein: CASSALIGNTEAFF

clone size: NA
J gene: TRBJ2-2
D gene: NA
V gene: TRBV7-6
CDR3 DNA: TGTGCCAGCAGCTTAGAGGGGGACGACACCGGGGAGCTGTTTTTT
CDR3 protein: CASSLEGDDTGELFF

clone size: once
J gene: TRBJ1-1
D gene: NA
V gene: TRBV5-1
CDR3 DNA: TGCGCCAGCAGCTTGGCGACAGTTCAGATGAACACTGAAGCTTTCTTT
CDR3 protein: CASSLATVQMNTEAFF

clone size: NA
J gene: TRBJ2-3
D gene: NA
V gene: TRBV5-1
CDR3 DNA: TGCGCCAGCAGCTCCGGCGGGAGCACAGATACGCAGTATTTT
CDR3 protein: CASSSGGSTDTQYF

clone size: NA
J gene: TRBJ2-7
D gene: TRBD2
V gene: TRBV18
CDR3 DNA: TGTGCCAGCTCACCACCGATAGCGGGAGGGCCGACGGACGAGCAGTACTTC
CDR3 protein: CASSPPIAGGPTDEQYF

clone size: few
J gene: TRBJ1-6
D gene: TRBD1
V gene: TRBV5-1
CDR3 DNA: TGCGCCAGCAGCTTCGGAGACAGGGGGGCTTCACCCCTCCACTTT
CDR3 protein: CASSFGDRGASPLHF

clone size: NA
J gene: TRBJ2-1
D gene: NA
V gene: TRBV28
CDR3 DNA: TGTGCCAGCAGTTTGGGGGGTCCCAAAGAGCAGTTCTTC
CDR3 protein: CASSLGGPKEQFF

clone size: many
J gene: TRBJ2-7
D gene: NA
V gene: TRBV19
CDR3 DNA: TGTGCCAGTAGTAAAGGGACATCCTACGAGCAGTACTTC
CDR3 protein: CASSKGTSYEQYF

clone size: many
J gene: TRBJ1-1
D gene: NA
V gene: TRBV6-5
CDR3 DNA: TGTGCCAGCTGGTTAGATGGAAAGGCCACTGAAGCTTTCTTT
CDR3 protein: CASWLDGKATEAFF

clone size: few
J gene: TRBJ2-3
D gene: NA
V gene: TRBV29-1
CDR3 DNA: TGCAGCGTCCAACCTCAAAGGGCAGATACGCAGTATTTT
CDR3 protein: CSVQPQRADTQYF